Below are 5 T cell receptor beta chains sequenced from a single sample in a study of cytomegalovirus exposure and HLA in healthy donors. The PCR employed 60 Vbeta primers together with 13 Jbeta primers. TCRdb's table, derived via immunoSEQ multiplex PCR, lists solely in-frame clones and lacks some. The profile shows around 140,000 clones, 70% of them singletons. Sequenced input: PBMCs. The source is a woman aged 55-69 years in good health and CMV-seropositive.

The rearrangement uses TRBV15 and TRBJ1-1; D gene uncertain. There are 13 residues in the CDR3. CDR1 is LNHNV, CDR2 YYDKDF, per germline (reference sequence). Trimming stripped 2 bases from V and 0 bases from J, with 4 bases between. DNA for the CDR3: TGTGCCACCAGCAGACAGGTGAACACTGAAGCTTTCTTT. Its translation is CATSRQVNTEAFF.

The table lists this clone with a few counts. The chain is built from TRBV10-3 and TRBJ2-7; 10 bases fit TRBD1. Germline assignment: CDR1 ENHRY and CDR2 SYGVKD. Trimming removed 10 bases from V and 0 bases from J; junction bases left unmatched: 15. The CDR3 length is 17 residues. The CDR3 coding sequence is TGTGCCACCTCCAGGGACAGGGGACTAACTGCCTCCTACGAGCAGTACTTC. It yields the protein CATSRDRGLTASYEQYF.

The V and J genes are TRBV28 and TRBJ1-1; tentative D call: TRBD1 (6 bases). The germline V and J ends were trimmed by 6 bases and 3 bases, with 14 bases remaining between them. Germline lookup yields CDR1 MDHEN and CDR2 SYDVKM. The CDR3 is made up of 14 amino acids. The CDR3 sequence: CASRKLYRDTEAFF. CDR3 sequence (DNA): TGTGCCAGCAGGAAACTCTACAGGGACACTGAAGCTTTCTTT.

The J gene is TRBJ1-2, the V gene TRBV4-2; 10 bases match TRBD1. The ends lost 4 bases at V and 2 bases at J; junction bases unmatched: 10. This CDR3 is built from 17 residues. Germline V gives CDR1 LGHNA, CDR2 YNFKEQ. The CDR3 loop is CASSLSRDRGDNYGYTF. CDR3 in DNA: TGTGCCAGCAGCCTGTCCCGGGACAGGGGTGACAACTATGGCTACACCTTC.

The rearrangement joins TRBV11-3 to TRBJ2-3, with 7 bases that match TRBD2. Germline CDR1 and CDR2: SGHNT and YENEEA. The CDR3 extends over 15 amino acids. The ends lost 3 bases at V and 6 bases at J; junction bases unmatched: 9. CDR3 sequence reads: CASSFGAGDGDTQYF. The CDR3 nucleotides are TGTGCCAGCAGCTTCGGCGCGGGAGATGGGGATACGCAGTATTTT. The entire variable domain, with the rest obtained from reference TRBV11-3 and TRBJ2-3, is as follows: EAGVVQSPRYKIIEKKQPVAFWCNPISGHNTLYWYLQNLGQGPELLIRYENEEAVDDSQLPKDRFSAERLKGVDSTLKIQPAELGDSAVYLCASSFGAGDGDTQYFGPGTRLTVL.